The rows below give T cell receptor beta chains drawn from one sample of a study of shared clonotypes between healthy human individuals. TCRdb's copy holds only in-frame clones and misses some; the assay was immunoSEQ multiplex PCR. The sample includes some 2.1 million clones, approximately 95% of them seen just once. The specimen sequenced was naive CD8+ T cells sorted from blood. These TCRs come from a man between 18 and 29 years old in good health. Each CDR3 is given with its conserved first and last residue. Fields, in order: V gene, clone size, J gene, D gene, CDR3 protein, CDR3 DNA. D genes are given only for firm matches. Clone sizes are given selectively: once, few, many, or a class where the clone is expanded.

TRBV19,-,TRBJ1-5,-,CASSRFGQLNQPQHF,TGTGCCAGTAGTAGGTTCGGACAGCTAAATCAGCCCCAGCATTTT
TRBV30,-,TRBJ2-6,-,CAWSTGTSPSGANVLTF,TGTGCCTGGAGTACCGGGACTTCCCCCTCTGGGGCCAACGTCCTGACTTTC
TRBV13,-,TRBJ2-1,-,CASSAWDEQFF,TGTGCCAGCAGCGCCTGGGATGAGCAGTTCTTC
TRBV6-1,few,TRBJ2-7,-,CASSVRDGVYEQYF,TGTGCCAGCAGTGTCCGGGACGGAGTTTACGAGCAGTACTTC
TRBV6-5,-,TRBJ1-2,-,CASRLNGYGYTF,TGTGCCAGCAGACTTAATGGCTATGGCTACACCTTC
TRBV19,-,TRBJ1-1,-,CASSIGGSEAFF,TGTGCCAGTAGTATAGGTGGGTCTGAAGCTTTCTTT
TRBV9,-,TRBJ1-1,-,CASSPDGTNTEAFF,TGTGCCAGCAGCCCCGACGGGACGAACACTGAAGCTTTCTTT
TRBV2,-,TRBJ2-7,-,CASSVATESAYEQYF,TGTGCCAGCAGTGTCGCCACAGAGTCGGCCTACGAGCAGTACTTC
TRBV28,-,TRBJ2-7,-,CASSFRQTYEQYF,TGTGCCAGCAGTTTCAGACAGACCTACGAGCAGTACTTC
TRBV27,-,TRBJ2-7,-,CASSPGLLYEQYF,TGTGCCAGCAGCCCGGGACTGCTCTACGAGCAGTACTTC
TRBV14,-,TRBJ1-1,-,CASSQDGAGGSTEAFF,TGTGCCAGCAGCCAAGATGGGGCGGGGGGCAGCACTGAAGCTTTCTTT